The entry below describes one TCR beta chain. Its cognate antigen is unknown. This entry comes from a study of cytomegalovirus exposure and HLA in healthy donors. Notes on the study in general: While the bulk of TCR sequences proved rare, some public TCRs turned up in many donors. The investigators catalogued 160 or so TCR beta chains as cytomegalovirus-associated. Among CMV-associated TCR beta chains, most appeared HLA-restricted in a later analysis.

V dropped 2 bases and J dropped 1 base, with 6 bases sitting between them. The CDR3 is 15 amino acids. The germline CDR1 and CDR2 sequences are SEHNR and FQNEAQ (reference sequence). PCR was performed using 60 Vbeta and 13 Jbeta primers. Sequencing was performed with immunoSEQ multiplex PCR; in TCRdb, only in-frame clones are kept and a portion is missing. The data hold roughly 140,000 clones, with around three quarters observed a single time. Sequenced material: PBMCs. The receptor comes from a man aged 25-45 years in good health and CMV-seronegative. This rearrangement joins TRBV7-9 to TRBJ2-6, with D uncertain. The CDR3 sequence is CASSLYPSGANVLTF. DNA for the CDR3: TGTGCCAGCAGCTTATATCCGTCTGGGGCCAACGTCCTGACTTTC.